This TCR beta chain originates from a study of shared clonotypes between healthy human individuals. General study findings and limits: Rarefaction indicated that sorted-subset sequencing remained incomplete although depth was large.

Here immunoSEQ multiplex PCR was the method, and the copy in TCRdb shows in-frame clones only, minus some. The repertoire has over a million clones, around 75% of them found once; the top ten carry approximately 1.5%. The CDR3 is 12 residues long. Germline-derived CDR1 and CDR2 are KGHSH and LQKENI. Trimming took 10 bases from V and 9 from J; bases not matched to a gene: 11. A note on this clone: What it recognizes is unknown.

This chain connects TRBV18 to TRBJ1-1, with 7 bases fitting TRBD1. This TCR came from a man younger than 35 in good health. The material sequenced was memory CD4+ T cells sorted from blood. Subset given: CD45RA-negative fraction. In DNA, the CDR3 is TGTGCCACGAAGGGAGGGGGCGATAAAGCTTTCTTT. It yields the protein CATKGGGDKAFF.